One and the same sample provided the 10 T cell receptor beta chains below, sequenced in a study of CD8+CD57+ T cells in acquired aplastic anemia. Genomic DNA, the template, was used for profiling of the TCR beta VDJ and CDR3. One entry per CDR3 protein, called by TCRdb with MiXCR from the reads. This repertoire shows 180,000 or so distinct CDR3 sequences, 45% to 50% found once; its top ten account for around 2.7%. The sample was sorted CD4+, CD8+, or CD8+CD57+ T cells (not recorded which) from PBMCs. The receptor source for this set is a human donor in good health.

This clonotype showed up just once. Given a much more abundant clone one base away, this may be a read error. The CDR3 sequence: CASSRQPGGTKSSYERYF. The CDR3 region has the DNA TGTGCCAGCAGCCGCCAGCCAGGAGGGACCAAGAGCTCCTACGAGCGGTACTTC. V and J are TRBV11-1 and TRBJ2-7; D is perhaps TRBD2 (6 bases). The CDR3 is made up of 18 amino acids. CDR1 SGHAT and CDR2 FQDESV come from the germline V gene (reference sequence).

The CDR3 region has the DNA TGTGCCATCAGGGGGACAGGGCAGGCCGGGGAGCTGTTTTTT. It is translated as CAIRGTGQAGELFF. The gene calls are TRBV10-3 and TRBJ2-2, with 9 bases aligning to TRBD1. With 6 bases clipped from V and 6 bases from J, the junction kept 5 bases outside the gene matches. The V gene's germline CDR1 is ENHRY and CDR2 SYGVKD. The CDR3 spans 14 residues.

This clonotype was counted at least ten times. The V gene is TRBV19, the J gene TRBJ2-3; D may correspond to TRBD1 or TRBD2 (5 bases each). V gave up 6 bases and J gave up 2 bases, with 12 bases separating them. Germline-derived CDR1 and CDR2 are LNHDA and SQIVND (reference sequence). The CDR3 runs 14 residues. CDR3 coding DNA: TGTGCCAGTAGGAGTGGGGGAAACACAGATACGCAGTATTTT. Amino acid sequence: CASRSGGNTDTQYF.

Comment on this clonotype: Since a much larger clone is just one base distant, this may be a read error. The V call is TRBV7-3, the J call TRBJ1-1; D remains unclear. The CDR3 runs to 15 residues. Deletions cut 1 base from V and 4 bases from J, with 13 bases between. CDR1 is SGHTA and CDR2 is FQGTGA in the germline V gene. The CDR3 DNA follows: TGTGCCAGCAGCTTAAAGGCCCTGACGAGCACTGAAGCTTTCTTT. Encoded protein: CASSLKALTSTEAFF.

V usage is TRBV20-1 and J usage is TRBJ2-7; no clear D gene. Germline assignment: CDR1 DFQATT and CDR2 SNEGSKA (reference sequence). The V gene lost 6 bases and the J gene lost 0 bases, with 15 bases spanning the gap. The CDR3 spans 14 residues. This chain's CDR3 is CSASEGIGSYEQYF. The CDR3 DNA reads TGCAGTGCCAGCGAAGGGATTGGCTCCTACGAGCAGTACTTC.

This rearrangement joins TRBV20-1 to TRBJ1-2, with D maybe TRBD1 (6 bases). V was clipped by 3 bases and J by 7 bases, with 12 bases between them. Germline lookup yields CDR1 DFQATT and CDR2 SNEGSKA (reference sequence). This CDR3 is 12 amino acids long. The CDR3 here is CSASNRERGYTF. Written as DNA, the CDR3 is TGCAGTGCTAGCAACAGGGAACGTGGCTACACCTTC.

As regards this clonotype: A much larger clonotype is one base distant, so this may be a read error. The V call is TRBV20-1, the J call TRBJ2-3; no clear D gene. This CDR3 spans 12 amino acids. Per germline, CDR1 DFQATT and CDR2 SNEGSKA (reference sequence). In DNA form, the CDR3 reads TGCGGTGCTAGAAGGTCGACAGATACGCAGTATTTT. Amino acids: CGARRSTDTQYF.

As concerns this clonotype: One end of the junction varies from germline; a read error may be responsible. The chain combines TRBV25-1 with TRBJ2-1; 11 bases fit TRBD2. Germline lookup yields CDR1 MGHDK and CDR2 SYGVNS. CDR3 length: 13 amino acids. The CDR3 DNA reads TGCGCCAGCAGAGCTAGCGGGAGGAATGAGCAGTTCTTC. Its translation: CASRASGRNEQFF.

CDR3 in DNA: TGTGCCAGCTCACCCGGGGACTCCGGCTATGGCTACACCTTC. It translates to CASSPGDSGYGYTF. The V gene is TRBV18, the J gene TRBJ1-2, with D maybe TRBD1 (5 bases). In germline, CDR1 is KGHSH, CDR2 LQKENI. This CDR3 contains 14 residues. With 3 bases removed from V and 4 bases from J, the gap between germline ends came to 12 bases.

The chain links TRBV7-9 to TRBJ2-7, with 9 bases lining up with TRBD2. There are 14 residues in the CDR3. The ends lost 5 bases at V and 4 bases at J; junction bases unmatched: 6. The germline V gene has CDR1 SEHNR and CDR2 FQNEAQ (reference sequence). DNA for the CDR3: TGTGCCAGCAGCCCAGGGACTAGCAGTTACGAGCAGTACTTC. Protein product: CASSPGTSSYEQYF.